The clone carrying this T cell receptor (beta chain) was counted many times. Its specificity is not known. Regarding the study as a whole: Tumor memory CD4+ T cell TCR gene usage clustered with blood and lymph node memory CD4+ cells and lymph node naive CD4+ cells. Tumor-infiltrating Treg TCR alpha and beta sequences overlapped most with tumor naive CD4+ T cells, then blood naive.

Constant-region reverse primers amplified full-length variable regions, followed by semi-nested Nested Universal Primer A PCR. Each CDR3 protein is one row after TCRdb ran MiXCR on the 5' RACE reads. The sample holds under 65,000 distinct CDR3 sequences; roughly 20% are singletons and the top ten take roughly 3.5%. The sorted Tregs were CD4+CD25+CD127-/low cells. This CDR3 has 16 amino acids. Germline V gene data show CDR1 as SGHRS and CDR2 as YFSETQ. V was shortened by 0 bases and J by 3 bases, with 15 bases between the two germline ends. The chain carries TRBV5-1 and TRBJ1-1, with TRBD1 as a possible D gene (5 bases). The clonotype comes from a female donor with breast cancer. Sequencing was done on a sample of tumor-infiltrating Tregs sorted from the breast tumor. The CDR3 here is CASSLGPLDSYTEAFF. For the CDR3, the DNA is TGCGCCAGCAGCTTGGGTCCATTAGACAGCTACACTGAAGCTTTCTTT.